Included here is one T cell receptor (beta chain) sequence, with context. The antigen is undetermined. This sample was included in a study of OX40 agonist ivuxolimab in advanced cancers. On the study more broadly: Allowance was made for prior anti-PD-1, anti-PD-L1 or anti-CTLA-4 therapy, and roughly 40% had some. One patient with hepatocellular carcinoma and two with cutaneous melanoma, three in all, had partial responses.

With 1 base removed from V and 3 bases from J, the gap between germline ends came to 14 bases. Germline CDR1 SGHNT, CDR2 YYREEE (reference sequence). The CDR3 is 15 amino acids. Sequenced by immunoSEQ multiplex PCR; TCRdb stores in-frame clones only, minus some. Of 65,000 or so clones in the sample, 86% were seen once. Study results and caveats: By week 6 at 0.1 to 3.0 mg/kg, blood CD4+ and CD8+ T cells had expanded clonally.

The rearrangement joins TRBV5-4 to TRBJ2-7, with D possibly called TRBD1 or TRBD2 (6 bases each). The receptor's source is an adult with an advanced solid tumor such as melanoma, head and neck, liver or kidney cancer. The sample in question was CD4+ or CD8+ T cells sorted from blood, obtained in a trial of the OX40 agonist ivuxolimab. The chain's CDR3 is CASSLTGAKGYEQYF. DNA for the CDR3: TGTGCCAGCAGCTTGACGGGGGCCAAAGGCTACGAGCAGTACTTC. The complete variable domain, with remaining parts taken from reference TRBV5-4 and TRBJ2-7, reads ETGVTQSPTHLIKTRGQQVTLRCSSQSGHNTVSWYQQALGQGPQFIFQYYREEENGRGNFPPRFSGLQFPNYSSELNVNALELDDSALYLCASSLTGAKGYEQYFGPGTRLTVT.